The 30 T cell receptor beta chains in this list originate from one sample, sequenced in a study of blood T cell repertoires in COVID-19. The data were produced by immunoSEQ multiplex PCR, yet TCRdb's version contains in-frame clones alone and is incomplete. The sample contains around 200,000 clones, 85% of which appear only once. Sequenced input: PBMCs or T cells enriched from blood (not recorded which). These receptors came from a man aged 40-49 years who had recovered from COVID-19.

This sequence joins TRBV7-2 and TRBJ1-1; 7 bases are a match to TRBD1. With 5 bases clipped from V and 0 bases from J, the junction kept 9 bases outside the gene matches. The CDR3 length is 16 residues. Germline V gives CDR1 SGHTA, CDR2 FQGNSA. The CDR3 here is CASSGDRPTLNTEAFF. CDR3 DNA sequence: TGTGCCAGCAGCGGGGACAGACCAACCTTGAACACTGAAGCTTTCTTT.

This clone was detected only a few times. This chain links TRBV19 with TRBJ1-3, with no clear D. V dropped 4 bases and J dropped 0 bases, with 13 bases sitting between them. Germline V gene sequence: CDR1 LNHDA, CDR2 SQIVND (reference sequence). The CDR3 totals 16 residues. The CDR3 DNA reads TGTGCCAGTAGTAGCGACTTTCTAAGCTCTGGAAACACCATATATTTT. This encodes CASSSDFLSSGNTIYF.

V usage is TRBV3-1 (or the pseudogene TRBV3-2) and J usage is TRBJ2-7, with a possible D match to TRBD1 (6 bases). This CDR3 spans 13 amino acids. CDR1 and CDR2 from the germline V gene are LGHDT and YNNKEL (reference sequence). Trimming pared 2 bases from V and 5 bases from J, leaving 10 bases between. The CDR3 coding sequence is TGTGCCAGCAGCCAACTCAGGGGTCACGAGCAGTACTTC. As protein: CASSQLRGHEQYF.

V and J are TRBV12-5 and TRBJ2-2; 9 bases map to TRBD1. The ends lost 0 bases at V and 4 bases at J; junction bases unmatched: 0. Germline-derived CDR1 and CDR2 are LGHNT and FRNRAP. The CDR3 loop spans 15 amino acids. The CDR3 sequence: CASGLVQGATGELFF. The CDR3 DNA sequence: TGTGCTAGTGGTTTGGTACAGGGGGCCACCGGGGAGCTGTTTTTT. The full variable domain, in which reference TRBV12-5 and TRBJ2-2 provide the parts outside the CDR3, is DARVTQTPRHKVTEMGQEVTMRCQPILGHNTVFWYRQTMMQGLELLAYFRNRAPLDDSGMPKDRFSAEMPDATLATLKIQPSEPRDSAVYFCASGLVQGATGELFFGEGSRLTVL.

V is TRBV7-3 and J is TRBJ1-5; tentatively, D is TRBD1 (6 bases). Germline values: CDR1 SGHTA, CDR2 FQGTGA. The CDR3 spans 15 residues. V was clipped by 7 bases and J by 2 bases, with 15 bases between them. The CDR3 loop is CASTPRGAGNQPQHF. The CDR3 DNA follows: TGTGCCAGCACTCCTCGGGGGGCAGGCAATCAGCCCCAGCATTTT.

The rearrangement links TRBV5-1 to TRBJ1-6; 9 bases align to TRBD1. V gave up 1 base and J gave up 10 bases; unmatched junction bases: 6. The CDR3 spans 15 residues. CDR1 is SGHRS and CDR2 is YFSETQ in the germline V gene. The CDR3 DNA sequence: TGCGCCAGCAGCTTGCACGGGACAGGGTACTCACCCCTCCACTTT. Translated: CASSLHGTGYSPLHF.

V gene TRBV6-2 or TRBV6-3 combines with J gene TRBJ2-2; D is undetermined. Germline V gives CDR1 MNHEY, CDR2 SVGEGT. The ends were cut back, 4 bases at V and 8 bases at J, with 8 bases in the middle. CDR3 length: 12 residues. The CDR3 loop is CASSSGTGELFF. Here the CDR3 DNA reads TGTGCCAGCAGTTCAGGAACAGGGGAGCTGTTTTTT.

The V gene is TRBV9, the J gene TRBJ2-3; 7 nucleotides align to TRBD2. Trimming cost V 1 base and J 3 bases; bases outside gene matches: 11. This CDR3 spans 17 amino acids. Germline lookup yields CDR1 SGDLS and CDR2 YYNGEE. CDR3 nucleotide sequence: TGTGCCAGCAGCGTAACGGGGGAGGCGGGAGCGACAGATACGCAGTATTTT. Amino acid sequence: CASSVTGEAGATDTQYF. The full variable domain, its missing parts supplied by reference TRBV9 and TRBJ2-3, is DSGVTQTPKHLITATGQRVTLRCSPRSGDLSVYWYQQSLDQGLQFLIQYYNGEERAKGNILERFSAQQFPDLHSELNLSSLELGDSALYFCASSVTGEAGATDTQYFGPGTRLTVL.

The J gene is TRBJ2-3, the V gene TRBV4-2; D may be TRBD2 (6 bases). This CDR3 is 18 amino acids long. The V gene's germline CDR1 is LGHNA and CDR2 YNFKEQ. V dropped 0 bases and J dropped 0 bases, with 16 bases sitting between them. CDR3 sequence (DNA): TGTGCCAGCAGCCAAGAGAAATTTGGCGGGGTTAGCACAGATACGCAGTATTTT. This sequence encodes CASSQEKFGGVSTDTQYF.

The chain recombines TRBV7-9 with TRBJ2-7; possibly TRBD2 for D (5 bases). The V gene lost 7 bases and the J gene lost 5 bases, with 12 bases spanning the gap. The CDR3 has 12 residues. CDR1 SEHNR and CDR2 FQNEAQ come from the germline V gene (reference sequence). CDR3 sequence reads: CASTWTADEQYF. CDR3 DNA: TGTGCCAGCACCTGGACTGCCGACGAGCAGTACTTC.

The CDR3, as DNA: TGTGCTAGTGCCCTGGGGCGGGGGAGGAACGGAAAACTGTTTTTT. This gives the protein CASALGRGRNGKLFF. The chain links TRBV12-5 to TRBJ1-4; possible D gene TRBD1, 5 bases. Per the germline V gene, CDR1 is LGHNT and CDR2 is FRNRAP. The CDR3 is made up of 15 amino acids. V was trimmed by 7 bases and J by 10 bases, leaving 22 bases between them.

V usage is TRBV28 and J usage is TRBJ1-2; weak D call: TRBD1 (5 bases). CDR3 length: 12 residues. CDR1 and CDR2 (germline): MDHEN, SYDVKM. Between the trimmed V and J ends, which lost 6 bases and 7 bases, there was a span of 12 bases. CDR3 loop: CASRPLGGGYTF. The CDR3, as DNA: TGTGCCAGCAGGCCTCTGGGGGGTGGCTACACCTTC.

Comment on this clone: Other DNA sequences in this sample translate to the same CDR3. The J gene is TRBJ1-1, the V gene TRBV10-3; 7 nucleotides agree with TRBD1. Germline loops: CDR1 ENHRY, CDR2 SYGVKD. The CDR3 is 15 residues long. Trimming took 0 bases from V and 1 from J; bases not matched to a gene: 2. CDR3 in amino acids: CAISESTGANTEAFF. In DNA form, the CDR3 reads TGTGCCATCAGTGAGTCAACAGGGGCGAACACTGAAGCTTTCTTT.

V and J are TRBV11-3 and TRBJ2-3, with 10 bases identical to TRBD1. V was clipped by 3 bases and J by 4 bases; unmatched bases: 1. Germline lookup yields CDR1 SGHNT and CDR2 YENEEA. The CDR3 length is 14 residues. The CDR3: CASSLDRGADTQYF. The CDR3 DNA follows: TGTGCCAGCAGCTTGGACAGGGGGGCAGATACGCAGTATTTT.

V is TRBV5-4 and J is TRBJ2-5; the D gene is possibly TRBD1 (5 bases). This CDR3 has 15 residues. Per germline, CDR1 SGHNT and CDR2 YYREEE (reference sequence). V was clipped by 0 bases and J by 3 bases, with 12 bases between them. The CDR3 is CASSLDSTAKETQYF. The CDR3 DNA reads TGTGCCAGCAGCTTGGATTCGACAGCCAAAGAGACCCAGTACTTC.

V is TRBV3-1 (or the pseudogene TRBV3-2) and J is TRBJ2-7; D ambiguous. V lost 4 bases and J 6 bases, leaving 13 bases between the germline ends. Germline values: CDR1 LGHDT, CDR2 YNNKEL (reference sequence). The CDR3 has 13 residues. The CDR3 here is CASSLRNGGEQYF. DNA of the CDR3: TGTGCCAGCAGCCTCAGAAATGGCGGCGAGCAGTACTTC.

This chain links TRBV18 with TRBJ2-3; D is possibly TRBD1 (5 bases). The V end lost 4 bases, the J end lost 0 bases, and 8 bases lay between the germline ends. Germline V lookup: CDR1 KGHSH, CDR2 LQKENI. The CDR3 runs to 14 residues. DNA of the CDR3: TGTGCCAGCTCACTCACAGGCAGCACAGATACGCAGTATTTT. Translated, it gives CASSLTGSTDTQYF.

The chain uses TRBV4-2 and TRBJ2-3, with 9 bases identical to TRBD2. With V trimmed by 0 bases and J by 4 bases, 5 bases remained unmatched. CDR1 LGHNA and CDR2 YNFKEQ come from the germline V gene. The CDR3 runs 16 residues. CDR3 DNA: TGTGCCAGCAGCCAAGATCCTAGCGGGAACCCAGATACGCAGTATTTT. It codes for CASSQDPSGNPDTQYF.

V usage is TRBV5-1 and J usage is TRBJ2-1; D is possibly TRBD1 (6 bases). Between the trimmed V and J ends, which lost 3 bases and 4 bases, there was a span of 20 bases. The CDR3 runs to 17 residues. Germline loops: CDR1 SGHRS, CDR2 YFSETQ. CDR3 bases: TGCGCCAGCAGCTCCCTTCCCCACGGGACAAATTACAATGAGCAGTTCTTC. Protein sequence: CASSSLPHGTNYNEQFF.

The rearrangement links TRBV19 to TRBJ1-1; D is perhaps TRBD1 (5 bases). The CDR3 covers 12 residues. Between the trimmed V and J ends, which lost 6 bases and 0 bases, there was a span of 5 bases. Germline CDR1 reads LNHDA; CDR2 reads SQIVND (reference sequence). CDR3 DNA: TGTGCCAGTAGCAGGGTGAACACTGAAGCTTTCTTT. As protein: CASSRVNTEAFF.

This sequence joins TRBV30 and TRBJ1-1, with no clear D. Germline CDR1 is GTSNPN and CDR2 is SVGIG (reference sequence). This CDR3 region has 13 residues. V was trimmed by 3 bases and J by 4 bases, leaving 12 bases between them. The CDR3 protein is CAWRILGGTEAFF. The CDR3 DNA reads TGTGCCTGGAGGATCCTAGGAGGCACTGAAGCTTTCTTT.

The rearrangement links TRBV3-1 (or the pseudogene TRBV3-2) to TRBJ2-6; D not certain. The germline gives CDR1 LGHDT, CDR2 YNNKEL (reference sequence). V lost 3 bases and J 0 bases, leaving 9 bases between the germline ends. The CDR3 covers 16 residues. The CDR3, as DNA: TGTGCCAGCAGCCACCATACAATCTCTGGGGCCAACGTCCTGACTTTC. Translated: CASSHHTISGANVLTF.

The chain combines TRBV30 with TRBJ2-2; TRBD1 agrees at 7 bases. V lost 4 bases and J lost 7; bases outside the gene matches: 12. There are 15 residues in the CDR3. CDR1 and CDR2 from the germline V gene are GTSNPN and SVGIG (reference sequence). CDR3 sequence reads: CAWTLGGSLIGELFF. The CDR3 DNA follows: TGTGCCTGGACCTTAGGGGGCAGTCTTATCGGGGAGCTGTTTTTT.

The CDR3 DNA sequence: TGCAGTGCTAGAATTGTTAATGGCTACACCTTC. This gives the protein CSARIVNGYTF. The J gene is TRBJ1-2, the V gene TRBV20-1; D is ambiguous. Trimming removed 2 bases at V and 6 bases at J, with 7 bases between. There are 11 residues in the CDR3. Germline-derived CDR1 and CDR2 are DFQATT and SNEGSKA (reference sequence).

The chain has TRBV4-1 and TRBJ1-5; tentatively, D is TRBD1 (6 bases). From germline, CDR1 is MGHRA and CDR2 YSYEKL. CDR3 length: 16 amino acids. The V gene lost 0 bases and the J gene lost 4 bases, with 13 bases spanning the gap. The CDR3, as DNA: TGCGCCAGCAGCCAAGAGGGGGGGGCTGGGAATCAGCCCCAGCATTTT. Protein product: CASSQEGGAGNQPQHF.

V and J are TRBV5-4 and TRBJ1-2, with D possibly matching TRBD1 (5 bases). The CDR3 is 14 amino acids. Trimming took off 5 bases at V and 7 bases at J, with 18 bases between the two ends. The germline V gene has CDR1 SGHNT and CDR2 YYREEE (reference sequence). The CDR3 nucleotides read TGTGCCAGCAGAGTCGCGTGGCAGGGTGGTGGCTACACCTTC. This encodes CASRVAWQGGGYTF.

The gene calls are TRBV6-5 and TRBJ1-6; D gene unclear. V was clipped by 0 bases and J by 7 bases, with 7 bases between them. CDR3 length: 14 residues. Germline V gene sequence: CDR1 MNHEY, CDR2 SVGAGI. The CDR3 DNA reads TGTGCCAGCAGTTACTCTATGAGGAATTCACCCCTCCACTTT. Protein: CASSYSMRNSPLHF.

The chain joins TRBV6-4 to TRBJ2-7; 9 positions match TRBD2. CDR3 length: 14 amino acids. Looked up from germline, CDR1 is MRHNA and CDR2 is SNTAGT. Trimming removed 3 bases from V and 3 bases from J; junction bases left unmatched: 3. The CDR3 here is CASSEFSGSYEQYF. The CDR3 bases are TGTGCCAGCAGTGAATTTAGCGGGAGCTACGAGCAGTACTTC.

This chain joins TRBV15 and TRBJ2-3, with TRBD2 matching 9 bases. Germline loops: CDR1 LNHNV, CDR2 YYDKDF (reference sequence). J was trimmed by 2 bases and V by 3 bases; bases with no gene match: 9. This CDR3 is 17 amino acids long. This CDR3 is CATSRNGGRAPTDTQYF. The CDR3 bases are TGTGCCACCAGCAGGAACGGCGGGAGGGCTCCCACAGATACGCAGTATTTT.

The CDR3 nucleotides read TGTGCCAGCAGCTCCGGACAGGGGGAGCAGAATGGCTACACCTTC. It is translated as CASSSGQGEQNGYTF. This sequence joins TRBV5-4 and TRBJ1-2, with TRBD1 identical over 10 bases. The CDR3 covers 15 residues. With V trimmed by 3 bases and J by 6 bases, 8 bases remained unmatched. CDR1 and CDR2 from the germline V gene are SGHNT and YYREEE (reference sequence).